The clone carrying this T cell receptor beta chain was detected only once. The antigen is unknown. The source of the sample is a study of cytomegalovirus exposure and HLA in healthy donors. Whole-study results and caveats: Cytomegalovirus-associated TCR beta chains were listed, numbering 150 to 200. Prior analysis indicated that the majority of TCR beta V segments exhibited productivity approximately 87% or approximately 30% of the time.

The PCR made use of 60 Vbeta and 13 Jbeta primers. Under the authors' procedure: Counted up in a later analysis, unique TCR beta chains came to some 72 million, with around 11 million shared. Sequencing was performed with immunoSEQ multiplex PCR; in TCRdb, only in-frame clones are kept and a portion is missing. That table furnishes V, J and clone size, whereas the DNA furnished D and trimming. The data contain about 210,000 clones, over 80% of them singletons. Germline CDR1 is SQVTM and CDR2 is ANQGSEA. The CDR3 is 15 residues long. V dropped 3 bases and J dropped 1; count of bases not matched to a gene: 8.

Material: PBMCs. This receptor was identified in a woman aged 50 to 60 in good health and CMV-seropositive. The chain combines TRBV29-1 with TRBJ2-7; 8 bases map to TRBD1. This CDR3 is CSVDLDRGRSYEQYF. Here the CDR3 DNA reads TGCAGCGTTGATTTAGACAGGGGAAGATCCTACGAGCAGTACTTC.